The present T cell receptor (beta chain) was sequenced within a study of cytomegalovirus exposure and HLA in healthy donors. Study-level findings and limits: Upon later analysis, TCR association rates were observed to vary by HLA locus, being highest for DRB1 and lowest for HLA-C. One later analysis reportedly identified an Asian-associated ancestry cluster that showed fewer N-insertions than the approximately 700-donor mean.

The CDR3 spans 16 residues. About this clone itself: Antigen: not known.

60 Vbeta and 13 Jbeta primers were used in PCR. Profiled with immunoSEQ multiplex PCR; TCRdb holds only in-frame clones, not every one. The sample has about 150,000 clones; around 74% are singletons. Sequencing was performed on PBMCs. This sequence was found in a middle-aged man in good health and CMV-seropositive. This sequence joins TRBV21-1 and TRBJ1-5; TRBD1 is the table's D call, not checked against the DNA. TRBV21-1 is labeled a pseudogene. The CDR3 here is CASSKVGQVYNQPQHF. DNA of the CDR3: TGTGCCAGCAGCAAAGTGGGACAGGTTTACAATCAGCCCCAGCATTTT.